A selection of T cell receptor beta chains follows, all from one sample in a study of cytomegalovirus exposure and HLA in healthy donors. Produced via immunoSEQ multiplex PCR; TCRdb's table is partial and in-frame only. The sample gives over 150,000 clones, around 79% of which show up once; 7% to 8.5% is in the top ten. The specimen was PBMCs. The receptors were sampled from a male donor in good health and CMV-seropositive. Both conserved end residues are part of each CDR3. The order of the fields is V gene, J gene, clone size, CDR3 protein. Rows give clone size only sometimes, using once, few, many, or a class for an expanded clone.

v_gene: TRBV5-1
j_gene: TRBJ1-1
abundance: -
CDR3aa: CASSLEGQGRIGVNTEAFF

v_gene: TRBV7-8
j_gene: TRBJ1-1
abundance: -
CDR3aa: CASSSTELNTEAFF

v_gene: TRBV30
j_gene: TRBJ1-1
abundance: -
CDR3aa: CAWTGQMNTEAFF

v_gene: TRBV27
j_gene: TRBJ2-1
abundance: -
CDR3aa: CASSFTGGYNEQFF

v_gene: TRBV27
j_gene: TRBJ2-7
abundance: few
CDR3aa: CASSPQGAWYEQYF

v_gene: TRBV6-5
j_gene: TRBJ2-5
abundance: -
CDR3aa: CASSYSLGGEETQYF

v_gene: TRBV7-8
j_gene: TRBJ2-7
abundance: -
CDR3aa: CASSQGVTYEQYF

v_gene: TRBV6-4
j_gene: TRBJ2-1
abundance: -
CDR3aa: CASSDSGWEGQFF

v_gene: TRBV4-1
j_gene: TRBJ1-3
abundance: -
CDR3aa: CASSRTGGDGNTIYF

v_gene: TRBV11-3
j_gene: TRBJ1-2
abundance: once
CDR3aa: CASSFGTGDGYTF